The rows below give T cell receptor beta chains drawn from one sample of a study of identical twins. TCRdb ran MiXCR on the 5' RACE reads and lists one entry per CDR3 protein. Of 1.5 million to 2 million distinct CDR3 sequences in the sample, about 30% were seen once. The sample consisted of cord blood. The receptors originated from a newborn girl in good health. Both conserved end residues are part of each CDR3. A D gene is named only where the DNA matches it firmly. Not every row has a clone size; where given, it reads once, few, many or a size class.

v_gene	j_gene	abundance	d_gene	CDR3aa	CDR3nt
TRBV6-1	TRBJ2-7	few	-	CASRSLRGDYEQYF	TGTGCCAGCAGGTCGCTCCGGGGAGACTACGAGCAGTACTTC
TRBV7-2	TRBJ2-4	-	-	CASSLVLDTKNIQYF	TGTGCCAGCAGCTTAGTCCTAGATACCAAAAACATTCAGTACTTC
TRBV10-1	TRBJ2-3	-	TRBD2	CASSDFMAGVLTDTQYF	TGCGCCAGCAGTGATTTTATGGCGGGGGTCCTCACAGATACGCAGTATTTT
TRBV27	TRBJ2-1	-	-	CASSSVGQPYNEQFF	TGTGCCAGCAGTTCTGTTGGACAGCCCTACAATGAGCAGTTCTTC
TRBV9	TRBJ2-3	few	-	CASSVEPGDTQYF	TGTGCCAGCAGCGTAGAGCCAGGGGATACGCAGTATTTT
TRBV10-3	TRBJ2-7	few	-	CAISNYYEQYF	TGTGCCATCTCTAATTACTACGAGCAGTACTTC
TRBV2	TRBJ2-3	few	-	CASSGGVTGPRTDTQYF	TGTGCCAGCAGTGGGGGCGTAACTGGACCGCGCACAGATACGCAGTATTTT
TRBV7-9	TRBJ2-1	few	TRBD2	CASSTPGTIAYNEQFF	TGTGCCAGCAGCACCCCCGGGACTATCGCCTACAATGAGCAGTTCTTC
TRBV11-2	TRBJ2-3	many	-	CASSLEYTDTQYF	TGTGCCAGCAGCTTAGAGTACACAGATACGCAGTATTTT
TRBV6-6	TRBJ2-7	few	TRBD2	CASSYSSGATYEQYF	TGTGCCAGCAGTTACTCTAGCGGGGCAACCTACGAGCAGTACTTC
TRBV5-1	TRBJ1-4	many	-	CASSTRRSDEKLFF	TGCGCCAGCAGCACCAGGCGGTCGGATGAAAAACTGTTTTTT
TRBV5-1	TRBJ2-7	many	-	CASSLEGDEQYF	TGCGCCAGCAGCTTGGAAGGGGACGAGCAGTACTTC
TRBV2	TRBJ2-1	-	TRBD2	CASTSVSYNEQFF	TGTGCCAGTACTAGCGTCTCCTACAATGAGCAGTTCTTC
TRBV28	TRBJ1-2	few	-	CASSLDHQGLGYGYTF	TGTGCCAGCAGTCTCGATCACCAGGGCCTGGGGTATGGCTACACCTTC
TRBV4-1	TRBJ2-3	-	-	CASSQDPIIRGTQYF	TGCGCCAGCAGCCAAGACCCCATTATCCGAGGTACGCAGTATTTT
TRBV12-3/TRBV12-4	TRBJ2-7	many	-	CASSFWGESDEQYF	TGTGCCAGCAGTTTTTGGGGGGAGAGCGACGAGCAGTACTTC
TRBV20-1	TRBJ2-7	few	TRBD1	CSARGLRDREFDEQYF	TGCAGTGCTAGAGGCCTCCGGGACAGGGAATTTGACGAGCAGTACTTC
TRBV28	TRBJ1-1	many	-	CASSPDGTEAFF	TGTGCCAGCAGTCCGGACGGCACTGAAGCTTTCTTT
TRBV4-2	TRBJ2-7	-	TRBD1	CASSQDRGNPLYEQYF	TGTGCCAGCAGCCAGGACAGGGGAAACCCTCTCTACGAGCAGTACTTC
TRBV7-9	TRBJ1-4	many	TRBD1	CASSLQGAREKLFF	TGTGCCAGCAGCTTACAGGGGGCGCGTGAAAAACTGTTTTTT
TRBV9	TRBJ2-1	-	TRBD2	CASSLRLAHSYNEQFF	TGTGCCAGCAGCCTGAGACTAGCGCACTCCTACAATGAGCAGTTCTTC
TRBV18	TRBJ1-1	-	-	CASSHQPLRRNTEAFF	TGTGCCAGCTCACACCAGCCCCTTAGAAGGAACACTGAAGCTTTCTTT
TRBV6-2/TRBV6-3	TRBJ2-3	-	-	CASGVRPYTQYF	TGTGCCAGCGGAGTGCGCCCATATACGCAGTATTTT
TRBV15	TRBJ1-6	few	-	CATSRDLNSPLHF	TGTGCCACCAGCAGAGATCTAAATTCACCCCTCCACTTT
TRBV4-1	TRBJ2-7	-	-	CASSQDRLRRYNEQYF	TGCGCCAGCAGCCAAGATCGATTGCGGAGATACAATGAGCAGTACTTC
TRBV6-5	TRBJ2-7	-	-	CASSWTDYNEQYF	TGTGCCAGCAGTTGGACGGACTACAATGAGCAGTACTTC
TRBV12-3/TRBV12-4	TRBJ2-5	-	-	CASSLGLGPETQYF	TGTGCCAGCAGTTTGGGCCTAGGTCCAGAGACCCAGTACTTC
TRBV20-1	TRBJ2-4	-	-	CSAEPWGTKNIQYF	TGCAGTGCCGAACCGTGGGGTACCAAAAACATTCAGTACTTC
TRBV9	TRBJ2-1	few	TRBD2	CASSVGAGTSANEQFF	TGTGCCAGCAGCGTAGGGGCCGGGACTAGCGCCAATGAGCAGTTCTTC
TRBV2	TRBJ2-7	-	-	CAGSVQRINSHEQYF	TGTGCCGGCAGTGTTCAGCGGATTAACTCCCACGAGCAGTACTTC
TRBV29-1	TRBJ2-7	few	-	CSVESREPPYEQYF	TGCAGCGTTGAATCGCGGGAACCCCCCTACGAGCAGTACTTC
TRBV7-2	TRBJ2-1	-	-	CASSLALGGLGYNEQFF	TGTGCCAGCAGCTTAGCTCTTGGGGGACTGGGGTACAATGAGCAGTTCTTC
TRBV7-2	TRBJ1-6	-	TRBD1	CASSSAGTERNSPLHF	TGTGCCAGCAGCTCAGCCGGGACAGAGCGGAATTCACCCCTCCACTTT